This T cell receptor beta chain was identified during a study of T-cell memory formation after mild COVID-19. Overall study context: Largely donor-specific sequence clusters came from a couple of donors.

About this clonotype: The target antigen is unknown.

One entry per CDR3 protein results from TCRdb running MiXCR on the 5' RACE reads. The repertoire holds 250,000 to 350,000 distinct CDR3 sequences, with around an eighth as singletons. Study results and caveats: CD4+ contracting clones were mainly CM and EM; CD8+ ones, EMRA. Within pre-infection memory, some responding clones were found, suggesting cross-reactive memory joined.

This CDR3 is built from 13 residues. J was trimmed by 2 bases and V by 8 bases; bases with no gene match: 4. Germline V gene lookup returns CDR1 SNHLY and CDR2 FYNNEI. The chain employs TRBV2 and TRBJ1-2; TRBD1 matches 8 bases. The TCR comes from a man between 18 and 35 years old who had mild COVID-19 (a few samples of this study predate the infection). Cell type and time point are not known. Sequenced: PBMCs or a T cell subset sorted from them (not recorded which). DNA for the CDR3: TGTGCCAGCGGGGGACAGGCCAACTATGGCTACACCTTC. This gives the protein CASGGQANYGYTF. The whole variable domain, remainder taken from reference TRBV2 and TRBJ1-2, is EPEVTQTPSHQVTQMGQEVILRCVPISNHLYFYWYRQILGQKVEFLVSFYNNEISEKSEIFDDQFSVERPDGSNFTLKIRSTKLEDSAMYFCASGGQANYGYTFGSGTRLTVV.